The 29 T cell receptor beta chains presented below share a single source sample, sequenced in a study of shared clonotypes between healthy human individuals. This table comes from immunoSEQ multiplex PCR, and its TCRdb copy is limited to in-frame clones, with some not included. Here the sample spans about 340,000 clones, around 67% being singletons. Input material: memory CD4+ T cells sorted from blood. The subset: CD45RA-negative fraction. The origin of the receptors is a man aged 30-40 years in good health.

The chain has TRBV28 and TRBJ1-5, with TRBD1 as a possible D gene (5 bases). V gave up 5 bases and J gave up 6 bases, with 14 bases separating them. This CDR3 contains 14 residues. Germline V gene sequence: CDR1 MDHEN, CDR2 SYDVKM. CDR3 DNA: TGTGCCAGCAGTCCCCTCTGGGGGGGTCAGCCCCAGCATTTT. This encodes CASSPLWGGQPQHF.

This clone was seen more than once but under ten times. The chain carries TRBV2 and TRBJ2-1, with D perhaps matching TRBD2 (5 bases). Between the trimmed V and J ends, which lost 8 bases and 0 bases, there was a span of 11 bases. Germline CDR1 and CDR2: SNHLY and FYNNEI. The length of the CDR3 is 14 residues. CDR3 amino acids: CASRLEGSYNEQFF. In nucleotides, the CDR3 is TGTGCCAGCCGCTTAGAGGGCTCCTACAATGAGCAGTTCTTC. Filled out from reference TRBV2 and TRBJ2-1, the complete variable domain reads EPEVTQTPSHQVTQMGQEVILRCVPISNHLYFYWYRQILGQKVEFLVSFYNNEISEKSEIFDDQFSVERPDGSNFTLKIRSTKLEDSAMYFCASRLEGSYNEQFFGPGTRLTVL.

The chain's CDR3 is CASSLEASSPLHF. For the CDR3, the DNA is TGTGCCAGCAGCCTTGAAGCGAGTTCACCCCTCCACTTT. This sequence joins TRBV11-2 and TRBJ1-6; D is undetermined. The CDR3 is 13 amino acids. The V end lost 5 bases, the J end lost 9 bases, and 11 bases lay between the germline ends. Germline CDR1 SGHAT, CDR2 FQNNGV.

The CDR3 sequence: CASSASGSSYEQYF. CDR3 coding DNA: TGTGCCAGCTCAGCTAGCGGGAGCTCCTACGAGCAGTACTTC. The chain combines TRBV18 with TRBJ2-7, with 10 nucleotides matching TRBD2. CDR3 length equals 14 residues. V lost 5 bases, J lost 0 bases, and 1 base stayed unmatched. In germline, CDR1 is KGHSH, CDR2 LQKENI.

The rearrangement links TRBV11-2 to TRBJ2-3; D gene uncertain. Germline V gives CDR1 SGHAT, CDR2 FQNNGV. This CDR3 is built from 16 residues. Trimming took 3 bases from V and 0 from J, leaving 13 bases between them. The CDR3 spells CASSLFPPPSTDTQYF. In DNA, the CDR3 is TGTGCCAGCAGCTTGTTCCCACCCCCGAGCACAGATACGCAGTATTTT.

The chain combines TRBV7-8 with TRBJ1-1; TRBD1 might be the D (6 bases). Looked up from germline, CDR1 is SGHVS and CDR2 is FQNEAQ. V was trimmed by 3 bases and J by 1 base, leaving 9 bases between them. The CDR3 consists of 14 residues. CDR3 amino acids: CASSFGRGNTEAFF. CDR3 in DNA: TGTGCCAGCAGCTTCGGCAGGGGGAACACTGAAGCTTTCTTT.

This rearrangement joins TRBV11-2 to TRBJ1-2, with D maybe TRBD1 (6 bases). The CDR3 length is 15 residues. Germline-derived CDR1 and CDR2 are SGHAT and FQNNGV. V lost 0 bases and J 8 bases, leaving 16 bases between the germline ends. The CDR3 nucleotides read TGTGCCAGCAGCTTAGATGGGCAGGAACAGGGAGGCTACACCTTC. This translates into CASSLDGQEQGGYTF.

The rearrangement links TRBV25-1 to TRBJ2-4, with D possibly matching TRBD1 (5 bases). Deletions cut 7 bases from V and 0 bases from J, with 16 bases between. This CDR3 has 16 amino acids. Germline V lookup: CDR1 MGHDK, CDR2 SYGVNS. The CDR3 region has the DNA TGTGCCAGCAATGGTCCAGCAGGGCTAGCCAAAAACATTCAGTACTTC. This encodes CASNGPAGLAKNIQYF.

This clone appeared a few times. The chain recombines TRBV6-1 with TRBJ2-2; the match to TRBD1 covers 7 bases. The junction had 5 bases not matched to a gene; V was cut back by 7 bases and J by 0 bases. CDR1 MNHNS and CDR2 SASEGT come from the germline V gene. The CDR3 loop spans 15 amino acids. CDR3 region: CASTTTGTNTGELFF. DNA for the CDR3: TGTGCCAGCACTACGACAGGGACGAACACCGGGGAGCTGTTTTTT.

The chain joins TRBV2 to TRBJ2-1; possibly TRBD2 for D (5 bases). Germline lookup yields CDR1 SNHLY and CDR2 FYNNEI. Deletions cut 1 base from V and 12 bases from J, with 13 bases between. The CDR3 spans 13 residues. The CDR3 loop reads CASSEEGASWQFF. Here the CDR3 DNA reads TGTGCCAGCAGTGAAGAGGGAGCAAGTTGGCAGTTCTTC.

The V gene is TRBV6-1, the J gene TRBJ2-7; possibly TRBD2 for D (5 bases). Germline V gene lookup returns CDR1 MNHNS and CDR2 SASEGT. CDR3 length: 14 residues. The ends were cut back, 7 bases at V and 0 bases at J, with 13 bases in the middle. CDR3 protein: CASTAGILSYEQYF. The CDR3 region has the DNA TGTGCCAGCACTGCCGGGATCCTCTCCTACGAGCAGTACTTC.

This chain connects TRBV4-1 to TRBJ2-2, with 16 positions matching TRBD2. Germline CDR1 is MGHRA and CDR2 is YSYEKL. The junction had 12 bases not matched to a gene; V was cut back by 5 bases and J by 6 bases. The CDR3 sequence is 19 residues long. The chain's CDR3 is CASSIPPGTSGRAAGELFF. The CDR3 DNA reads TGCGCCAGCAGCATCCCACCCGGGACTAGCGGGAGGGCCGCCGGGGAGCTGTTTTTT.

The genes are TRBV5-6 and TRBJ2-1, with 14 positions matching TRBD2. V dropped 4 bases and J dropped 2; count of bases not matched to a gene: 8. In germline, CDR1 is SGHDT, CDR2 YYEEEE. The CDR3 is made up of 18 amino acids. CDR3 region: CASSPGLAGAFAYNEQFF. The CDR3 region has the DNA TGTGCCAGCAGCCCGGGACTAGCGGGAGCTTTCGCCTACAATGAGCAGTTCTTC.

The J gene is TRBJ2-2, the V gene TRBV5-1; TRBD1 is a possible D gene (5 bases). Germline-derived CDR1 and CDR2 are SGHRS and YFSETQ. Trimming removed 1 base at V and 4 bases at J, with 8 bases between. This CDR3 spans 14 amino acids. DNA of the CDR3: TGCGCCAGCAGCTTGCAGGGTAGCACCGGGGAGCTGTTTTTT. Its translation is CASSLQGSTGELFF.

The chain links TRBV6-1 to TRBJ2-7; 8 bases line up with TRBD2. This CDR3 region has 15 residues. Germline assignment: CDR1 MNHNS and CDR2 SASEGT. The V and J ends lost 7 bases and 2 bases, in that order; junction bases with no gene match: 10. In nucleotides, the CDR3 is TGTGCCAGCACAATGGGGGCGGGAGGACCCTACGAGCAGTACTTC. It yields the protein CASTMGAGGPYEQYF.

The gene calls are TRBV29-1 and TRBJ1-4, with 9 nucleotides matching TRBD1. J gave up 5 bases and V 5 bases, and 3 bases lay outside the gene matches. CDR3 length equals 13 residues. Germline CDR1 reads SQVTM; CDR2 reads ANQGSEA. The CDR3 nucleotides read TGCAGCGTTTCCGGGACAGGGAATGAAAAACTGTTTTTT. This translates into CSVSGTGNEKLFF. Full variable domain (remainder filled in from reference TRBV29-1 and TRBJ1-4): SAVISQKPSRDICQRGTSLTIQCQVDSQVTMMFWYRQQPGQSLTLIATANQGSEATYESGFVIDKFPISRPNLTFSTLTVSNMSPEDSSIYLCSVSGTGNEKLFFGSGTQLSVL.

This rearrangement joins TRBV5-6 to TRBJ2-1; the D gene is possibly TRBD2 (5 bases). CDR1 is SGHDT, CDR2 YYEEEE, per germline. The CDR3 loop spans 13 amino acids. V was cut by 4 bases and J by 2 bases, with 7 bases left in between. The CDR3 DNA is TGTGCCAGCAGCGCCGGGACCTACAATGAGCAGTTCTTC. It is translated as CASSAGTYNEQFF.

This clone occurred once. The chain recombines TRBV11-2 with TRBJ2-5; D is perhaps TRBD1 (6 bases). V was shortened by 0 bases and J by 9 bases, with 14 bases between the two germline ends. CDR1 is SGHAT and CDR2 is FQNNGV in the germline V gene. The CDR3 contains 14 residues. Here the CDR3 reads CASSLERGRPSQYF. CDR3 coding DNA: TGTGCCAGCAGCTTAGAAAGGGGGAGACCGTCCCAGTACTTC.

The chain joins TRBV27 to TRBJ2-7; the D is unclear. CDR1 is MNHEY and CDR2 is SMNVEV in the germline V gene (reference sequence). Trimming took off 2 bases at V and 0 bases at J, with 23 bases between the two ends. The CDR3 totals 19 residues. CDR3 bases: TGTGCCAGCAGTTTAAGGCTTACGGTGGTGGGGAAAAGCTCCTACGAGCAGTACTTC. As protein: CASSLRLTVVGKSSYEQYF.

The V and J genes are TRBV5-4 and TRBJ2-2; 14 nucleotides line up with TRBD2. Germline CDR1 and CDR2: SGHNT and YYREEE (reference sequence). J lost 0 bases, V lost 0 bases, and 4 bases had no gene match. CDR3 length: 19 amino acids. The CDR3 nucleotides read TGTGCCAGCAGCTTGGGGCGACTAGCGGGAGGGCCGAACACCGGGGAGCTGTTTTTT. Its translation is CASSLGRLAGGPNTGELFF.

The rearrangement joins TRBV6-1 to TRBJ2-7; possibly TRBD1 for D (5 bases). Germline CDR1 MNHNS, CDR2 SASEGT. This CDR3 has 12 residues. V was clipped by 4 bases and J by 2 bases, with 6 bases between them. In DNA form, the CDR3 reads TGTGCCAGCAGTGGACAGACCTACGAGCAGTACTTC. Amino acid sequence: CASSGQTYEQYF.

The chain couples TRBV7-9 to TRBJ1-2; D remains unclear. CDR3 length equals 14 residues. Germline CDR1 reads SEHNR; CDR2 reads FQNEAQ (reference sequence). The V and J ends lost 4 bases and 7 bases respectively, with 16 bases between them. In nucleotides, the CDR3 is TGTGCCAGCAGCTATACCGACTCGAGGGTTGGCTACACCTTC. It yields the protein CASSYTDSRVGYTF.

This clone has a handful of counts. The chain employs TRBV15 and TRBJ2-4, with D maybe TRBD1 (5 bases). The V and J ends lost 0 bases and 2 bases respectively, with 11 bases between them. Per germline, CDR1 LNHNV and CDR2 YYDKDF (reference sequence). The CDR3 extends over 16 amino acids. Written as DNA, the CDR3 is TGTGCCACCAGCAGAGAAGGGGTCGGGCCCAAAAACATTCAGTACTTC. It specifies CATSREGVGPKNIQYF. Using reference TRBV15 and TRBJ2-4 for the parts outside the CDR3, the full variable domain is DAMVIQNPRYQVTQFGKPVTLSCSQTLNHNVMYWYQQKSSQAPKLLFHYYDKDFNNEADTPDNFQSRRPNTSFCFLDIRSPGLGDTAMYLCATSREGVGPKNIQYFGAGTRLSVL.

The rearrangement uses TRBV7-2 and TRBJ2-7; TRBD1 is a possible D gene (5 bases). There are 17 residues in the CDR3. V was clipped by 0 bases and J by 4 bases, with 19 bases between them. Germline lookup yields CDR1 SGHTA and CDR2 FQGNSA. The CDR3 bases are TGTGCCAGCAGCTTAGCTCCGCAGGGCCAGGAAAGATACGAGCAGTACTTC. Amino acids: CASSLAPQGQERYEQYF.

This chain uses TRBV5-5 with TRBJ1-2; 9 bases are a match to TRBD1. The germline V gene has CDR1 SGHKS and CDR2 YYEKEE (reference sequence). Unmatched junction bases numbered 1, after V lost 4 bases and J lost 0 bases. The CDR3 consists of 14 residues. In DNA, the CDR3 is TGTGCCAGCAGCCGGACAGGGGCTAACTATGGCTACACCTTC. Protein: CASSRTGANYGYTF.

The chain joins TRBV9 to TRBJ1-2, with D unclear. Germline CDR1 reads SGDLS; CDR2 reads YYNGEE. This CDR3 has 14 residues. V was trimmed by 0 bases and J by 4 bases, leaving 10 bases between them. The CDR3 DNA reads as TGTGCCAGCAGCGTAGATGGAGGCACCTATGGCTACACCTTC. Its translation: CASSVDGGTYGYTF.

This clone was detected a few times. The CDR3 sequence: CASSTGQLNQPQHF. As DNA, the CDR3 is TGTGCCAGCAGCACCGGACAGCTCAATCAGCCCCAGCATTTT. This chain links TRBV7-2 with TRBJ1-5; possible D gene TRBD1, 6 bases. The CDR3 is made up of 14 amino acids. Trimming took off 5 bases at V and 3 bases at J, with 11 bases between the two ends. Germline-derived CDR1 and CDR2 are SGHTA and FQGNSA.

This clone has just one count. The CDR3 protein is CASSADSYSYEQYF. The DNA of the CDR3 is TGTGCCAGCAGCGCAGACAGCTACTCCTACGAGCAGTACTTC. The rearrangement links TRBV9 to TRBJ2-7, with a possible D match to TRBD1 (5 bases). Germline V gene lookup returns CDR1 SGDLS and CDR2 YYNGEE. The germline V and J ends were trimmed by 3 bases and 0 bases, with 10 bases remaining between them. The CDR3 is 14 residues long.

The rearrangement links TRBV5-4 to TRBJ2-5, with 10 bases that match TRBD1. Trimming removed 3 bases from V and 4 bases from J; junction bases left unmatched: 9. Per the germline V gene, CDR1 is SGHNT and CDR2 is YYREEE (reference sequence). This CDR3 is built from 16 residues. The CDR3 here is CASSSKRQGAGETQYF. In nucleotides, the CDR3 is TGTGCCAGCAGCTCGAAAAGACAGGGGGCCGGAGAGACCCAGTACTTC.